Shown below are 25 T cell receptor beta chains from a single sample sequenced in a study of radiotherapy plus CTLA-4 blockade in lung cancer (dated by TCRdb to between 2018 and 2020). Libraries were built with the immunoSEQ multiplex PCR assay. Drawn from immuneACCESS, this table holds only the in-frame rearrangements with V and J called that TCRdb kept. Clones are partly lost; checked studies trace under half to an unresolved V gene and leave the rest unexplained. This sample comprises about 97,000 clones, 65% to 85% of them detected only once. The ten top clones hold approximately 2.6% of the sample. The sample consisted of peripheral blood, taken from a patient treated with radiotherapy plus ipilimumab. These receptors were taken from a human donor with non-small cell lung cancer who had a partial response to radiotherapy plus ipilimumab. Some clones in this sample may be carry-over from other donors' samples.

This chain connects TRBV11-3 to TRBJ2-5; 8 bases match TRBD1. CDR1 and CDR2 from the germline V gene are SGHNT and YENEEA. The CDR3 sequence is 14 residues long. The V and J ends lost 5 bases and 2 bases, in that order; junction bases with no gene match: 4. This CDR3 is CASSPRDRQETQYF. The CDR3 nucleotides are TGTGCCAGCAGCCCAAGGGACAGGCAAGAGACCCAGTACTTC. The whole variable domain, remainder taken from reference TRBV11-3 and TRBJ2-5, is EAGVVQSPRYKIIEKKQPVAFWCNPISGHNTLYWYLQNLGQGPELLIRYENEEAVDDSQLPKDRFSAERLKGVDSTLKIQPAELGDSAVYLCASSPRDRQETQYFGPGTRLLVL.

The chain recombines TRBV11-2 with TRBJ1-1; D is unclear. The CDR3 loop spans 13 amino acids. Trimming took 6 bases from V and 0 from J, leaving 8 bases between them. Germline V gene sequence: CDR1 SGHAT, CDR2 FQNNGV. The CDR3 bases are TGTGCCAGCAGAGTGGGCGTGAACACTGAAGCTTTCTTT. Its protein is CASRVGVNTEAFF.

The chain couples TRBV28 to TRBJ2-3; 10 bases agree with TRBD1. The length of the CDR3 is 15 residues. J gave up 5 bases and V 6 bases, and 8 bases lay outside the gene matches. From germline, CDR1 is MDHEN and CDR2 SYDVKM. The CDR3 region has the DNA TGTGCCAGCAGGCCCGGGACAGGGGTTAAAGATACGCAGTATTTT. It specifies CASRPGTGVKDTQYF.

This rearrangement joins TRBV9 to TRBJ2-2; 14 positions match TRBD2. CDR3 length: 15 residues. Germline V gives CDR1 SGDLS, CDR2 YYNGEE. V dropped 4 bases and J dropped 9; count of bases not matched to a gene: 5. DNA for the CDR3: TGTGCCAGCAGCCCGACTAGCGGGGGGGCGTGGGAGCTGTTTTTT. Its translation: CASSPTSGGAWELFF.

J is TRBJ1-1 and V is TRBV18, with TRBD1 matching 7 bases. The V and J ends lost 8 bases and 1 base, in that order; junction bases with no gene match: 4. CDR1 and CDR2 (germline): KGHSH, LQKENI. The length of the CDR3 is 13 residues. The CDR3 loop reads CASLGGPNTEAFF. The CDR3 bases are TGTGCCAGCCTAGGGGGCCCGAACACTGAAGCTTTCTTT.

The chain couples TRBV9 to TRBJ1-1; D is perhaps TRBD1 (6 bases). The CDR3 sequence is 14 residues long. V was shortened by 2 bases and J by 0 bases, with 8 bases between the two germline ends. Germline values: CDR1 SGDLS, CDR2 YYNGEE. The CDR3 DNA follows: TGTGCCAGCAGCGTTACAGGGATGAACACTGAAGCTTTCTTT. This gives the protein CASSVTGMNTEAFF.

The V gene is TRBV11-2, the J gene TRBJ2-4; D possibly corresponds to TRBD1 (6 bases). The CDR3 is made up of 13 amino acids. The germline V and J ends were trimmed by 7 bases and 6 bases, with 13 bases remaining between them. Germline CDR1 and CDR2: SGHAT and FQNNGV. In DNA form, the CDR3 reads TGTGCCAGCACCTTGGGGGCGATAAACATTCAGTACTTC. It is translated as CASTLGAINIQYF. The full variable domain, in which reference TRBV11-2 and TRBJ2-4 provide the parts outside the CDR3, is EAGVAQSPRYKIIEKRQSVAFWCNPISGHATLYWYQQILGQGPKLLIQFQNNGVVDDSQLPKDRFSAERLKGVDSTLKIQPAKLEDSAVYLCASTLGAINIQYFGAGTRLSVL.

The chain has TRBV6-5 and TRBJ2-2; possibly TRBD2 for D (6 bases). Trimming removed 5 bases from V and 3 bases from J, with 13 bases in between. The CDR3 length is 15 residues. Germline loops: CDR1 MNHEY, CDR2 SVGAGI. CDR3 in amino acids: CASSPSGYYTGELFF. DNA for the CDR3: TGTGCCAGCAGTCCCAGCGGGTATTACACCGGGGAGCTGTTTTTT.

This clone was observed a handful of times. The V and J genes are TRBV11-2 and TRBJ2-1, with 14 nucleotides matching TRBD2. CDR1 is SGHAT, CDR2 FQNNGV, per germline. This CDR3 comprises 18 residues. Trimming took 2 bases from V and 6 from J; bases not matched to a gene: 9. The CDR3 sequence: CASSLFGTSGRVFNEQFF. The CDR3 DNA follows: TGTGCCAGCAGCTTATTCGGGACTAGCGGGAGAGTCTTCAATGAGCAGTTCTTC.

The chain carries TRBV7-9 and TRBJ1-1; D gene uncertain. The CDR3 is made up of 14 amino acids. Germline CDR1 reads SEHNR; CDR2 reads FQNEAQ (reference sequence). Trimming took 0 bases from V and 4 from J, leaving 9 bases between them. The CDR3 sequence is CASSLASRFTEAFF. The CDR3 DNA reads as TGTGCCAGCAGCTTAGCGTCTCGTTTCACTGAAGCTTTCTTT.

The DNA of the CDR3 is TGTGCCAGCAGCCTGACTGGAGGGGCTGGAAACACCATATATTTT. Encoded protein: CASSLTGGAGNTIYF. The chain is built from TRBV7-9 and TRBJ1-3, with a possible D match to TRBD1 (5 bases). Germline CDR1 reads SEHNR; CDR2 reads FQNEAQ (reference sequence). With 5 bases removed from V and 2 bases from J, the gap between germline ends came to 13 bases. This CDR3 comprises 15 residues.

The chain carries TRBV5-1 and TRBJ2-1; TRBD1 matches 7 bases. The CDR3 is 15 amino acids. After removal of 0 bases from V and 5 bases from J, the junction contained 5 bases not matched to a gene. Germline assignment: CDR1 SGHRS and CDR2 YFSETQ. CDR3 residues: CASSLAGTADNEQFF. DNA for the CDR3: TGCGCCAGCAGCTTGGCCGGGACAGCCGACAATGAGCAGTTCTTC.

V is TRBV6-1 and J is TRBJ1-5; TRBD1 matches 10 bases. Germline CDR1 and CDR2: MNHNS and SASEGT. The V gene end was trimmed by 10 bases and the J gene end by 7 bases; junction bases not matched to a gene: 7. There are 13 residues in the CDR3. CDR3 sequence reads: CAINRDRGQPQHF. DNA for the CDR3: TGTGCCATTAACCGGGACAGGGGACAGCCCCAGCATTTT.

The table lists this clone with a count of one. The chain employs TRBV14 and TRBJ1-1; 8 nucleotides line up with TRBD1. The CDR3 is made up of 16 amino acids. Unmatched junction bases numbered 10, after V lost 4 bases and J lost 3 bases. The germline V gene has CDR1 SGHDN and CDR2 FVKESK. The CDR3 nucleotides are TGTGCCAGCAGCCTATGGACAGGGTCGATAGACACTGAAGCTTTCTTT. Encoded protein: CASSLWTGSIDTEAFF.

J is TRBJ2-7 and V is TRBV6-1; 8 nucleotides align to TRBD1. Per germline, CDR1 MNHNS and CDR2 SASEGT. Trimming took 3 bases from V and 5 from J; bases not matched to a gene: 12. The CDR3 sequence is 16 residues long. This CDR3 reads CASSDSRTGSVDEQYF. The CDR3, as DNA: TGTGCCAGCAGTGATAGTAGGACAGGGAGCGTCGACGAGCAGTACTTC.

The chain recombines TRBV5-1 with TRBJ2-3, with 15 nucleotides matching TRBD2. The junction had 4 bases not matched to a gene; V was cut back by 4 bases and J by 4 bases. The CDR3 is 16 amino acids. Germline V gene data show CDR1 as SGHRS and CDR2 as YFSETQ. CDR3 DNA: TGCGCCAGCAGCGATTGGACTAGCGGGGGGGCAGATACGCAGTATTTT. This encodes CASSDWTSGGADTQYF.

V gene TRBV5-4 combines with J gene TRBJ1-6, with D perhaps TRBD1 (5 bases). CDR3 length equals 15 residues. The germline CDR1 and CDR2 sequences are SGHNT and YYREEE (reference sequence). V lost 4 bases and J 6 bases, leaving 14 bases between the germline ends. CDR3 residues: CASSPGGRSNSPLHF. The CDR3 bases are TGTGCCAGCAGCCCCGGGGGACGCAGTAATTCACCCCTCCACTTT.

This clone came up many times. The CDR3 DNA sequence: TGTGCCAGCACCGGGACAGGCCCAGAGGCTTTCTTT. Its translation: CASTGTGPEAFF. The chain joins TRBV7-9 to TRBJ1-1, with 8 bases identical to TRBD1. V shed 7 bases, J shed 11 bases, and the junction held 9 bases outside the gene matches. This CDR3 contains 12 residues. In germline, CDR1 is SEHNR, CDR2 FQNEAQ (reference sequence).

The genes are TRBV9 and TRBJ2-1; tentative D call: TRBD1 (5 bases). V was shortened by 3 bases and J by 9 bases, with 10 bases between the two germline ends. This CDR3 spans 12 amino acids. The germline V gene encodes CDR1 SGDLS and CDR2 YYNGEE. In nucleotides, the CDR3 is TGTGCCAGCAGCGCGCAGGACACTGAGCAGTTCTTC. Its protein is CASSAQDTEQFF.

The chain links TRBV27 to TRBJ1-1; 11 bases match TRBD1. After removal of 3 bases from V and 5 bases from J, the junction contained 5 bases not matched to a gene. Germline V lookup: CDR1 MNHEY, CDR2 SMNVEV (reference sequence). The CDR3 runs 15 residues. CDR3 DNA sequence: TGTGCCAGCAGTTTCGGGACAGGGGGGAAGACTGAAGCTTTCTTT. Protein: CASSFGTGGKTEAFF.

The chain has TRBV7-7 and TRBJ2-5; D might be TRBD2 (6 bases). The V end lost 2 bases, the J end lost 4 bases, and 14 bases lay between the germline ends. The CDR3 sequence is 15 residues long. CDR1 SSHAT and CDR2 FNYEAQ come from the germline V gene (reference sequence). The CDR3 sequence: CASSLQGLEGETQYF. The CDR3 DNA reads TGTGCCAGCAGCTTACAGGGATTGGAGGGAGAGACCCAGTACTTC. Filled out from reference TRBV7-7 and TRBJ2-5, the complete variable domain reads GAGVSQSPRYKVTKRGQDVTLRCDPISSHATLYWYQQALGQGPEFLTYFNYEAQPDKSGLPSDRFSAERPEGSISTLTIQRTEQRDSAMYRCASSLQGLEGETQYFGPGTRLLVL.

The V call is TRBV5-5, the J call TRBJ2-1; the D is unclear. Trimming cost V 4 bases and J 4 bases, with 15 bases left between them. The CDR3 spans 15 residues. Germline-derived CDR1 and CDR2 are SGHKS and YYEKEE (reference sequence). DNA for the CDR3: TGTGCCAGCAGCCCACCCCCTCTACAGTACAATGAGCAGTTCTTC. Its translation: CASSPPPLQYNEQFF.

This clone was recorded only once. The genes are TRBV2 and TRBJ1-1; D gene uncertain. The length of the CDR3 is 12 residues. Trimming took off 7 bases at V and 7 bases at J, with 13 bases between the two ends. Germline V gene sequence: CDR1 SNHLY, CDR2 FYNNEI. CDR3 sequence (DNA): TGTGCCAGCATCGGGGAATGGGGTGAAGCTTTCTTT. As protein: CASIGEWGEAFF.

This clone is medium-sized in the sample. This sequence joins TRBV7-6 and TRBJ2-7, with a tentative D call TRBD1 (5 bases). CDR1 SGHVS and CDR2 FNYEAQ come from the germline V gene. The V end was cut by 5 bases, the J end by 5 bases, with 10 bases between. CDR3 size: 12 residues. The chain's CDR3 is CASSPQGNEQYF. The CDR3 nucleotides read TGTGCCAGCAGCCCCCAGGGTAACGAGCAGTACTTC. Full variable domain (remainder filled in from reference TRBV7-6 and TRBJ2-7): GAGVSQSPRYKVTKRGQDVALRCDPISGHVSLYWYRQALGQGPEFLTYFNYEAQQDKSGLPNDRFSAERPEGSISTLTIQRTEQRDSAMYRCASSPQGNEQYFGPGTRLTVT.

This clone was recorded once. The chain joins TRBV19 to TRBJ2-3; 12 bases line up with TRBD2. Germline-derived CDR1 and CDR2 are LNHDA and SQIVND (reference sequence). There are 19 residues in the CDR3. J lost 5 bases, V lost 3 bases, and 15 bases had no gene match. CDR3 region: CASSIGRQTSGRVRDTQYF. In DNA form, the CDR3 reads TGTGCCAGTAGTATCGGAAGGCAGACTAGCGGGAGAGTGAGAGATACGCAGTATTTT.